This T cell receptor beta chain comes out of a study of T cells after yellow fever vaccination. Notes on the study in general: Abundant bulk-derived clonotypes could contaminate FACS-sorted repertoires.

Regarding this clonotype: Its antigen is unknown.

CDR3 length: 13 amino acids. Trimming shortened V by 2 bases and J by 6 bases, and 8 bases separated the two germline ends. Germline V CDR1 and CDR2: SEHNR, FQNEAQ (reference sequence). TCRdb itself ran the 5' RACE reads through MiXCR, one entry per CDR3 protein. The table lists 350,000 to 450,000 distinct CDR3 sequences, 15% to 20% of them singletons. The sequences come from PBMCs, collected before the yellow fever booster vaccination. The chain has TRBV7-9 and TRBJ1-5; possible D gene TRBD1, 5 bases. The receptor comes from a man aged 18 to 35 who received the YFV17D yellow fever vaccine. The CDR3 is CASSLTGTQPQHF. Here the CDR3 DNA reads TGTGCCAGCAGCTTAACAGGTACTCAGCCCCAGCATTTT.